This T cell receptor (beta chain) emerged from a study of blood T cell repertoires in COVID-19. Participants' reported clinical history set cohort assignment. The CDR3 extends over 16 amino acids. V lost 9 bases, J lost 0 bases, and 10 bases stayed unmatched. Germline V gene sequence: CDR1 KGHDR, CDR2 SFDVKD. The repertoire was sequenced with immunoSEQ multiplex PCR; TCRdb's copy has only in-frame clones and lacks some. The sample includes approximately 210,000 clones, roughly 90% of them seen just once. The chain employs TRBV24-1 and TRBJ2-7; 10 bases map to TRBD1. The material sequenced was PBMCs or T cells enriched from blood (not recorded which). This clonotype was obtained from a woman between 18 and 29 years old who had recovered from COVID-19. This CDR3 is CATSGQGKKGSYEQYF. In nucleotides, the CDR3 is TGTGCCACCTCGGGACAGGGGAAAAAAGGCTCCTACGAGCAGTACTTC.